These 31 T cell receptor beta chains originate from one sample sequenced in a study of molecular identifiers for immune sequencing clone quantification. TCRdb ran MiXCR on the PCR reads and lists one entry per CDR3 protein. Seen here are approximately 97,000 distinct CDR3 sequences, 35% observed once, and the top ten hold over 8%. The specimen sequenced was naive CD8+ T cells from blood, with Jurkat cell RNA spiked in. The subset denotes: FACS-sorted CD8+CD4-CCR7+CD45RA+ naive T cells. These receptors all come from a human donor in good health. Some libraries in this study had Jurkat cell RNA spiked in.

This chain links TRBV12-3 or TRBV12-4 with TRBJ2-7; D uncertain. The V end was cut by 5 bases, the J end by 3 bases, with 14 bases between. There are 14 residues in the CDR3. CDR3 DNA sequence: TGTGCCAGCAGTCCGACACTAAATGACTACGAGCAGTACTTC. Amino acid sequence: CASSPTLNDYEQYF.

This sequence joins TRBV9 and TRBJ1-4; 12 nucleotides line up with TRBD1. Germline values: CDR1 SGDLS, CDR2 YYNGEE. The length of the CDR3 is 14 residues. J gave up 9 bases and V 3 bases, and 3 bases lay outside the gene matches. The CDR3 here is CASSAGQGAKKLFF. CDR3 bases: TGTGCCAGCAGCGCGGGACAGGGGGCGAAAAAACTGTTTTTT. Based on the CDR3 plus reference TRBV9 and TRBJ1-4, the full variable domain is DSGVTQTPKHLITATGQRVTLRCSPRSGDLSVYWYQQSLDQGLQFLIQYYNGEERAKGNILERFSAQQFPDLHSELNLSSLELGDSALYFCASSAGQGAKKLFFGSGTQLSVL.

For this clonotype: This sequence may be a read error, since a much larger clone differs from it by one base. The chain recombines TRBV6-2 or TRBV6-3 with TRBJ2-7; D is possibly TRBD2 (6 bases). There are 13 residues in the CDR3. In germline, CDR1 is MNHEY, CDR2 SVGEGT. Here the CDR3 DNA reads TGTGCCAGCACCGACGGCAGGGAGGACGAGCAGAACTTC. Its protein product is CASTDGREDEQNF.

Remarks on this clonotype: A read error may produce the germline difference seen at one junction end. The chain joins TRBV6-5 to TRBJ1-5, with D uncertain. CDR3 length: 13 residues. Germline V gene lookup returns CDR1 MNHEY and CDR2 SVGAGI. This CDR3 is CASSRSGGQPQQF. CDR3 DNA sequence: TGTGCCAGCAGCCGGTCGGGAGGGCAGCCCCAGCAATTT.

This clonotype has ten or more counts. CDR3 loop: CASSPPPTGELFF. CDR3 nucleotide sequence: TGTGCCAGCAGCCCCCCCCCCACCGGGGAGCTGTTTTTT. This rearrangement joins TRBV7-6 to TRBJ2-2; D is undetermined. There are 13 residues in the CDR3. The V end was cut by 5 bases, the J end by 4 bases, with 8 bases between. The germline V gene encodes CDR1 SGHVS and CDR2 FNYEAQ.

This clonotype has at least ten counts. This chain links TRBV5-1 with TRBJ2-1; perhaps D is TRBD1 or TRBD2 (5 bases each). CDR1 SGHRS and CDR2 YFSETQ come from the germline V gene. This CDR3 is built from 10 residues. V lost 10 bases and J lost 9, with 11 bases in between. The CDR3 DNA sequence: TGCGCCTCTAGAGGGGTTGAGCAGTTCTTC. Protein product: CASRGVEQFF.

The table lists this clonotype with many counts. CDR3 region: CSASGGGTEAFF. CDR3 bases: TGCAGTGCTAGCGGGGGTGGAACTGAAGCTTTCTTT. V usage is TRBV20-1 and J usage is TRBJ1-1; D might be TRBD1 (5 bases). The CDR3 has 12 residues. V gave up 3 bases and J gave up 5 bases, with 10 bases separating them. The germline CDR1 and CDR2 sequences are DFQATT and SNEGSKA (reference sequence).

This clonotype was recorded a few times. The rearrangement joins TRBV5-1 to TRBJ2-7; 9 nucleotides match TRBD1. In germline, CDR1 is SGHRS, CDR2 YFSETQ. The CDR3 contains 16 residues. V was pared by 5 bases and J by 7 bases, with 16 bases of the junction left unmatched. The CDR3 spells CASRSPYRDRAVEQYF. The CDR3 region has the DNA TGCGCCAGCAGGTCTCCCTACCGGGACAGGGCCGTTGAGCAGTACTTC.

This clonotype has at least ten counts. The CDR3 protein is CSAARNTGELFF. CDR3 nucleotide sequence: TGCAGCGCGGCGAGGAACACCGGGGAGCTGTTTTTT. This sequence joins TRBV29-1 and TRBJ2-2; D gene unclear. Trimming left V 7 bases short and J 1 base short, with 7 bases between. CDR1 is SQVTM, CDR2 ANQGSEA, per germline. The CDR3 spans 12 residues.

This clonotype came up a few times. This chain links TRBV7-2 with TRBJ2-5; D call uncertain. CDR3 length: 13 residues. V lost 1 base and J lost 5, with 8 bases in between. Germline V gene sequence: CDR1 SGHTA, CDR2 FQGNSA. The CDR3 is CASSLVGLETQYF. For the CDR3, the DNA is TGTGCCAGCAGCTTAGTAGGATTGGAGACCCAGTACTTC.

This sequence joins TRBV28 and TRBJ1-5; D is uncertain. The CDR3 is 15 amino acids. Germline CDR1 is MDHEN and CDR2 is SYDVKM. V lost 3 bases, J lost 3 bases, and 12 bases lay in between. CDR3 protein: CASSFFRRVNQPQHF. The CDR3 region has the DNA TGTGCCAGCAGTTTTTTCCGACGGGTCAATCAGCCCCAGCATTTT. Full variable domain (rest looked up from reference TRBV28 and TRBJ1-5): DVKVTQSSRYLVKRTGEKVFLECVQDMDHENMFWYRQDPGLGLRLIYFSYDVKMKEKGDIPEGYSVSREKKERFSLILESASTNQTSMYLCASSFFRRVNQPQHFGDGTRLSIL.

A note on this clonotype: A much larger clone differs by one base, so this may be a read error. The rearrangement uses TRBV29-1 and TRBJ2-5; D assignment may be TRBD1 or TRBD2 (6 bases each). The length of the CDR3 is 13 residues. Trimming left V 6 bases short and J 2 bases short, with 13 bases between. Germline V gene sequence: CDR1 SQVTM, CDR2 ANQGSEA. CDR3 protein: CSVAGGAQETQYF. In DNA, the CDR3 is TGCAGCGTAGCCGGGGGCGCGCAAGAGACCCAGTACTTC.

This clonotype was recorded at least ten times. The gene calls are TRBV5-4 and TRBJ1-1; TRBD1 agrees at 7 bases. CDR1 is SGHNT and CDR2 is YYREEE in the germline V gene (reference sequence). V dropped 1 base and J dropped 1; count of bases not matched to a gene: 4. The CDR3 is 15 residues long. The CDR3 sequence is CASSLPTGTNTEAFF. In DNA form, the CDR3 reads TGTGCCAGCAGCTTGCCGACAGGGACGAACACTGAAGCTTTCTTT.

The rearrangement uses TRBV28 and TRBJ2-3; 9 bases align to TRBD2. The CDR3 has 16 amino acids. The J segment lost 8 bases and the V segment lost 7 bases, leaving 16 bases of the junction unmatched. Germline V gene sequence: CDR1 MDHEN, CDR2 SYDVKM. The CDR3 is CASKSPRGGGPVTQYF. In DNA, the CDR3 is TGTGCCAGCAAATCTCCCCGCGGGGGGGGCCCAGTTACGCAGTATTTT.

The chain carries TRBV28 and TRBJ2-3; tentative D call: TRBD2 (6 bases). Germline V gene lookup returns CDR1 MDHEN and CDR2 SYDVKM. Trimming shortened V by 3 bases and J by 2 bases, and 15 bases separated the two germline ends. This CDR3 has 16 residues. For the CDR3, the DNA is TGTGCCAGCAGTTTGGGGTCTAGCGTACACACAGATACGCAGTATTTT. Its translation is CASSLGSSVHTDTQYF.

This chain links TRBV11-2 with TRBJ2-5; 8 nucleotides line up with TRBD2. Germline V gene data show CDR1 as SGHAT and CDR2 as FQNNGV. Trimming cost V 0 bases and J 5 bases; bases outside gene matches: 5. There are 15 residues in the CDR3. The chain's CDR3 is CASSLEAGGGETQYF. The CDR3 nucleotides read TGTGCCAGCAGCTTAGAGGCAGGCGGGGGGGAGACCCAGTACTTC. Combining the CDR3 with reference TRBV11-2 and TRBJ2-5 gives the whole variable domain EAGVAQSPRYKIIEKRQSVAFWCNPISGHATLYWYQQILGQGPKLLIQFQNNGVVDDSQLPKDRFSAERLKGVDSTLKIQPAKLEDSAVYLCASSLEAGGGETQYFGPGTRLLVL.

The rearrangement links TRBV9 to TRBJ2-5; D unclear. V was shortened by 4 bases and J by 0 bases, with 19 bases between the two germline ends. CDR1 and CDR2 from the germline V gene are SGDLS and YYNGEE. The CDR3 runs to 17 residues. The CDR3 is CASSTSYHTSYQETQYF. In DNA form, the CDR3 reads TGTGCCAGCAGCACCTCCTACCATACATCGTACCAAGAGACCCAGTACTTC.

The CDR3 loop reads CASSSGTSGSGPQYF. CDR3 coding DNA: TGTGCCAGCAGTTCCGGGACTAGCGGGAGTGGACCGCAGTATTTT. The chain employs TRBV6-5 and TRBJ2-3; 14 bases are a match to TRBD2. Germline V lookup: CDR1 MNHEY, CDR2 SVGAGI. This CDR3 contains 15 residues. V gave up 4 bases and J gave up 10 bases; unmatched junction bases: 7.

Comments on this clonotype: This may be a read error, as it is one base from a much larger clone. Likely a read error: the CDR3 ends without its conserved phenylalanine or tryptophan. V and J are TRBV28 and TRBJ1-3; D is uncertain. V was trimmed by 3 bases and J by 2 bases, leaving 20 bases between them. The CDR3 covers 18 residues. CDR1 is MDHEN, CDR2 SYDVKM, per germline. The CDR3: CASSFGEGGTRPGNTIYS. The CDR3, as DNA: TGTGCCAGCAGTTTTGGCGAAGGCGGAACAAGACCTGGAAACACCATATATTCT.

The chain couples TRBV13 to TRBJ2-3; D is tentatively TRBD1 or TRBD2 (6 bases each). The germline CDR1 and CDR2 sequences are PRHDT and FYEKMQ (reference sequence). V lost 3 bases and J lost 8, with 9 bases in between. The length of the CDR3 is 12 residues. The CDR3 DNA reads as TGTGCCAGCAGCTTGAGGGGGGTTACGCAGTATTTT. Amino acid sequence: CASSLRGVTQYF.

This chain links TRBV20-1 with TRBJ1-1; D possibly corresponds to TRBD1 (5 bases). The CDR3 runs 13 residues. Germline CDR1 and CDR2: DFQATT and SNEGSKA (reference sequence). Trimming pared 2 bases from V and 0 bases from J, leaving 7 bases between. The CDR3 DNA follows: TGCAGTGCTAGAAGGGGAATGAACACTGAAGCTTTCTTT. Protein product: CSARRGMNTEAFF.

Concerning this clonotype: This sequence may be a read error, since a much larger clone differs from it by one base. The rearrangement uses TRBV28 and TRBJ2-5, with 7 bases lining up with TRBD2. Germline V gives CDR1 MDHEN, CDR2 SYDVKM. V lost 6 bases, J lost 2 bases, and 15 bases stayed unmatched. This CDR3 is 17 amino acids long. Here the CDR3 DNA reads TGTGCCAGCAGCCAAGAGCTGTCTAGCGGATCGCAAGAGACCCAGTACTTC. This codes for CASSQELSSGSQETQYF.

This clonotype has more than one count but fewer than ten. This chain connects TRBV3-1 to TRBJ2-4; D perhaps matches TRBD1 (5 bases). The germline CDR1 and CDR2 sequences are LGHDT and YNNKEL (reference sequence). There are 17 residues in the CDR3. Trimming pared 0 bases from V and 0 bases from J, leaving 12 bases between. CDR3 protein: CASSQDLGPLAKNIQYF. CDR3 bases: TGTGCCAGCAGCCAAGATCTGGGGCCGCTAGCCAAAAACATTCAGTACTTC.

V is TRBV13 and J is TRBJ2-5; D is perhaps TRBD1 (6 bases). Per germline, CDR1 PRHDT and CDR2 FYEKMQ (reference sequence). The CDR3 consists of 14 residues. Trimming removed 5 bases from V and 1 base from J, with 11 bases in between. CDR3 residues: CASSARTAQETQYF. For the CDR3, the DNA is TGTGCCAGCAGCGCCCGGACAGCCCAAGAGACCCAGTACTTC.

This clonotype was recorded a few times. The genes are TRBV4-1 and TRBJ2-1; 9 bases agree with TRBD1. Per germline, CDR1 MGHRA and CDR2 YSYEKL. V shed 3 bases, J shed 4 bases, and the junction held 10 bases outside the gene matches. The CDR3 is 17 residues long. DNA for the CDR3: TGCGCCAGCAGCCAGACTACAGGGGGCCCCAGTTACAATGAGCAGTTCTTC. Protein product: CASSQTTGGPSYNEQFF.

This chain links TRBV27 with TRBJ2-3; maybe TRBD1 (5 bases). Trimming removed 5 bases from V and 0 bases from J, with 15 bases in between. The CDR3 sequence is 16 residues long. Germline CDR1 MNHEY, CDR2 SMNVEV (reference sequence). This chain's CDR3 is CASSNLQEISTDTQYF. The CDR3 DNA follows: TGTGCCAGCAGTAACTTACAGGAGATTAGCACAGATACGCAGTATTTT.

This clonotype was seen many times. The chain couples TRBV7-9 to TRBJ2-3, with D possibly matching TRBD1 (7 bases). Germline V gene data show CDR1 as SEHNR and CDR2 as FQNEAQ (reference sequence). V lost 4 bases and J lost 2, with 16 bases in between. This CDR3 is 16 amino acids long. The CDR3 coding sequence is TGTGCCAGCAGCTCCACAGGGGAGGCCTTCACAGATACGCAGTATTTT. Protein product: CASSSTGEAFTDTQYF. Filled out from reference TRBV7-9 and TRBJ2-3, the complete variable domain reads DTGVSQNPRHKITKRGQNVTFRCDPISEHNRLYWYRQTLGQGPEFLTYFQNEAQLEKSRLLSDRFSAERPKGSFSTLEIQRTEQGDSAMYLCASSSTGEAFTDTQYFGPGTRLTVL.

As for this clonotype: It is likely a read error, because the conserved phenylalanine at the end of the CDR3 is missing. V and J are TRBV28 and TRBJ1-5; no clear D. CDR3 length: 12 amino acids. V lost 6 bases and J 7 bases, leaving 10 bases between the germline ends. Germline V gene data show CDR1 as MDHEN and CDR2 as SYDVKM. The CDR3 spells CASSWVRQPQHY. The CDR3 bases are TGTGCCAGCAGCTGGGTTAGGCAGCCCCAGCATTAT.

The chain recombines TRBV11-2 with TRBJ2-7; TRBD2 aligns across 11 bases. The V and J ends lost 5 bases and 7 bases, in that order; junction bases with no gene match: 10. Germline CDR1 reads SGHAT; CDR2 reads FQNNGV. This CDR3 has 15 residues. This CDR3 reads CASSPTALAGEEQYF. The CDR3 DNA sequence: TGTGCCAGCAGCCCCACGGCACTAGCGGGAGAAGAGCAGTACTTC.

This clonotype was observed a handful of times. The chain has TRBV25-1 and TRBJ2-7, with 9 bases matching TRBD1. Germline-derived CDR1 and CDR2 are MGHDK and SYGVNS. This CDR3 contains 15 residues. V lost 3 bases to trimming and J lost 4 bases; unmatched junction nucleotides: 7. This chain's CDR3 is CASSDPGTGNYEQYF. CDR3 nucleotide sequence: TGTGCCAGCAGTGATCCCGGGACAGGGAATTACGAGCAGTACTTC.

This clonotype was picked up many times. The chain employs TRBV28 and TRBJ2-3, with D uncertain. Germline V gene sequence: CDR1 MDHEN, CDR2 SYDVKM. The CDR3 is 15 amino acids. With 2 bases removed from V and 0 bases from J, the gap between germline ends came to 9 bases. The CDR3 here is CASSLPPTSTDTQYF. Written as DNA, the CDR3 is TGTGCCAGCAGTTTACCACCGACTAGCACAGATACGCAGTATTTT.